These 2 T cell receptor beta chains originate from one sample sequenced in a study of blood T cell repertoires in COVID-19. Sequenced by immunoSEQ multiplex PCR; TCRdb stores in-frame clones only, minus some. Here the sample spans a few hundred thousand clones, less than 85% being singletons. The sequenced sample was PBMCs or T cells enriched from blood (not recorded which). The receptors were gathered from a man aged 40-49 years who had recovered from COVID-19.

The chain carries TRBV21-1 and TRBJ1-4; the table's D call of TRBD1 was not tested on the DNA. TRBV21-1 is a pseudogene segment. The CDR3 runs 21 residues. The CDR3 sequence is CASSKALTGKPSLPTNEKLFF. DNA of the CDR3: TGTGCCAGCAGCAAAGCCCTCACAGGGAAACCTTCCCTGCCAACTAATGAAAAACTGTTTTTT.

The CDR3 nucleotides read TGTGCCAGTAACAGGGCTTCTAACTATGGCTACACCTTC. The encoded protein is CASNRASNYGYTF. This chain links TRBV27 with TRBJ1-2; D perhaps matches TRBD1 (6 bases). Trimming left V 9 bases short and J 0 bases short, with 11 bases between. Germline assignment: CDR1 MNHEY and CDR2 SMNVEV (reference sequence). There are 13 residues in the CDR3.